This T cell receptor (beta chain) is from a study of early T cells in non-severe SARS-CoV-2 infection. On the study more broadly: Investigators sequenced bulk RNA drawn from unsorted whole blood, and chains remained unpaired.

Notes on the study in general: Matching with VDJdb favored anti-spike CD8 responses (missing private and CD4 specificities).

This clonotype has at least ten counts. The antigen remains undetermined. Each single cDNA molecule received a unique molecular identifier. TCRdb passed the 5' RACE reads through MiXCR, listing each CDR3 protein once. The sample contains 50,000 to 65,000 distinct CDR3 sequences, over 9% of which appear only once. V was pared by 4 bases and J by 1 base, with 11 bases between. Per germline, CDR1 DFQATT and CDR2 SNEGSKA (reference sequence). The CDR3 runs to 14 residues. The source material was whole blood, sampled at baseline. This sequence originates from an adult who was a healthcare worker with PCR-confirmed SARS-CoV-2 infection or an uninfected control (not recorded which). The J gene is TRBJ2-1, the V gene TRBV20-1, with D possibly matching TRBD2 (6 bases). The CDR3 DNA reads TGCAGTGCTACCGGGGGATCTTCCTACAATGAGCAGTTCTTC. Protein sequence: CSATGGSSYNEQFF.